Below, 5 T cell receptor beta chains from the same sample are listed, as sequenced in a study of cytomegalovirus exposure and HLA in healthy donors. Use of 60 Vbeta and 13 Jbeta primers characterized the PCR. This table comes from immunoSEQ multiplex PCR, and its TCRdb copy is limited to in-frame clones, with some not included. Of 170,000 or so clones in the sample, more than 65% were seen once. What was sequenced was PBMCs. These TCRs come from a woman aged 50 to 60 in good health and CMV-seronegative.

This sequence joins TRBV14 and TRBJ2-1; 7 nucleotides agree with TRBD2. V was pared by 4 bases and J by 5 bases, with 5 bases of the junction left unmatched. The CDR3 has 14 amino acids. Germline CDR1 and CDR2: SGHDN and FVKESK. The DNA of the CDR3 is TGTGCCAGCAGCCCCGGACTAGGGAACAATGAGCAGTTCTTC. Its translation is CASSPGLGNNEQFF.

The V gene is TRBV21-1, the J gene TRBJ1-1; the table's D call, TRBD1, has no DNA check behind it. TRBV21-1 is termed a pseudogene. This CDR3 spans 15 amino acids. The CDR3 nucleotides read TGTGCCAGCAACCCGTCGTCTTCAGGGGGCACTGAAGCTTTCTTT. Its translation is CASNPSSSGGTEAFF.

This sequence joins TRBV28 and TRBJ1-2; tentatively, D is TRBD1 (6 bases). V shed 5 bases and J shed 2 bases, with 21 bases lying between them. The length of the CDR3 is 17 residues. CDR1 MDHEN and CDR2 SYDVKM come from the germline V gene. The CDR3 loop reads CASSPLQGTFGNYGYTF. CDR3 sequence (DNA): TGTGCCAGCAGTCCTTTACAGGGAACTTTCGGGAACTATGGCTACACCTTC.

The V gene is TRBV5-6, the J gene TRBJ2-7, with a possible D match to TRBD2 (5 bases). This CDR3 is built from 13 residues. Looked up from germline, CDR1 is SGHDT and CDR2 is YYEEEE. Deletions cut 2 bases from V and 2 bases from J, with 8 bases between. In nucleotides, the CDR3 is TGTGCCAGCAGCTTCGCCGGGGCCTACGAGCAGTACTTC. Translation: CASSFAGAYEQYF.

The chain links TRBV2 to TRBJ2-7; TRBD2 is a possible D gene (5 bases). The CDR3 runs to 13 residues. V gave up 4 bases and J gave up 4 bases, with 11 bases separating them. Germline values: CDR1 SNHLY, CDR2 FYNNEI. The CDR3 nucleotides read TGTGCCAGCAGTGGAGAGGGTTGGTACGAGCAGTACTTC. Residues: CASSGEGWYEQYF.